This is a list of T cell receptor beta chains from one sample in a study of control samples from healthy donors and cancer patients. Method: immunoSEQ multiplex PCR; TCRdb's copy keeps in-frame clones and lacks some. The sample lists roughly 130,000 clones, about 95% occurring once. Sequenced material: blood. All receptors derive from a man aged 25 to 45 in good health. CDR3s include the opening cysteine and the closing phenylalanine or tryptophan. A D gene is named only where the DNA matches it firmly. Clone size, where shown, is once, few, many, or a class for clones that have expanded.

clone_size j_call v_call d_call cdr3_aa cdr3_nt
NA TRBJ1-2 TRBV28 NA CASSFRWGTEGYTF TGTGCCAGCAGCTTCCGGTGGGGGACGGAGGGCTACACCTTC
NA TRBJ1-1 TRBV6-4 NA CASSRTLNTEAFF TGTGCCAGCTCGAGGACGTTGAACACTGAAGCTTTCTTT
NA TRBJ1-5 TRBV5-6 NA CASSGFWDGNQPQHF TGTGCCAGCAGCGGCTTTTGGGACGGCAATCAGCCCCAGCATTTT
NA TRBJ1-6 TRBV7-3 NA CASSLHGGNNSPLHF TGTGCCAGCAGCTTGCATGGGGGGAATAATTCACCCCTCCACTTT
NA TRBJ1-2 TRBV19 NA CASTKGAPGYTF TGTGCCAGTACAAAAGGGGCGCCGGGCTACACCTTC
NA TRBJ2-7 TRBV6-2/TRBV6-3 NA CASSYGTLSEQYF TGTGCCAGCAGTTACGGGACTCTCTCCGAGCAGTACTTC
NA TRBJ2-6 TRBV19 NA CASSISLNRYSGANVLTF TGTGCCAGTAGTATCTCCCTTAACAGGTACTCTGGGGCCAACGTCCTGACTTTC
NA TRBJ1-2 TRBV4-1 NA CASSQGILYRNYGYTF TGCGCCAGCAGCCAAGGCATCCTCTATCGTAACTATGGCTACACCTTC
NA TRBJ1-3 TRBV25-1 NA CASLGQNSGNTIYF TGTGCCAGCCTCGGACAGAACTCTGGAAACACCATATATTTT
NA TRBJ1-1 TRBV7-9 NA CASSLGYREVEAFF TGTGCCAGCAGCTTAGGTTACAGGGAGGTTGAAGCTTTCTTT
NA TRBJ2-2 TRBV4-1 TRBD2 CASSQVLLSGGTGELFF TGCGCCAGCAGCCAGGTACTATTGTCGGGGGGGACCGGGGAGCTGTTTTTT
NA TRBJ2-7 TRBV7-2 NA CASSLAGTPGADEQYF TGTGCCAGCAGCTTAGCGGGGACGCCCGGGGCGGACGAGCAGTACTTC
NA TRBJ1-1 TRBV11-2 TRBD1 CASSFLSGGTEAFF TGTGCCAGCAGCTTCCTATCAGGGGGCACTGAAGCTTTCTTT
NA TRBJ2-1 TRBV7-2 TRBD2 CASSYSGGGHSYNEQFF TGTGCCAGCAGCTACTCCGGGGGGGGGCATTCCTACAATGAGCAGTTCTTC
NA TRBJ2-7 TRBV19 NA CASSIGVGAYEQYF TGTGCCAGTAGTATTGGGGTTGGGGCCTACGAGCAGTACTTC
NA TRBJ2-7 TRBV9 TRBD2 CASSVGGGAAYEQYF TGTGCCAGCAGCGTAGGCGGGGGGGCGGCCTACGAGCAGTACTTC
once TRBJ2-5 TRBV6-5 TRBD1 CASSLYRGNQETQYF TGTGCCAGCAGTTTATACAGGGGTAACCAAGAGACCCAGTACTTC
NA TRBJ2-2 TRBV4-1 NA CASSQPQSGKAGELFF TGCGCCAGCAGCCAGCCCCAGTCGGGGAAAGCCGGGGAGCTGTTTTTT
NA TRBJ1-3 TRBV7-9 NA CASSLGANSGNTIYF TGTGCCAGCAGCTTAGGCGCCAACTCTGGAAACACCATATATTTT
NA TRBJ2-2 TRBV7-2 NA CASSLLGAGELFF TGTGCCAGCAGCTTATTAGGGGCCGGGGAGCTGTTTTTT
NA TRBJ1-6 TRBV4-1 TRBD1 CASSPTRTGGSPLHF TGCGCCAGCAGCCCTACCCGGACAGGCGGTTCACCCCTCCACTTT
NA TRBJ1-2 TRBV6-5 NA CASSPGPILDYGYTF TGTGCCAGCAGCCCGGGCCCTATCTTGGACTATGGCTACACCTTC